This T cell receptor (beta chain) was identified during a study of long-term antiretroviral therapy in people with HIV. In regard to this clone: The antigen is unknown.

Study observations and caveats: Dominance of pre-ART expanded clones persisted, fluctuating and often declining after ART.

The germline V gene encodes CDR1 LNHDA and CDR2 SQIVND (reference sequence). The trim removed 3 bases at V and 3 bases at J, leaving 5 bases unmatched. This CDR3 spans 16 amino acids. Amounts of roughly 0.85-10 million cryopreserved PBMC were held in the samples before DNA extraction. With survey level as its setting, the immunoSEQ assay was v3.0. Produced via immunoSEQ multiplex PCR; TCRdb's table is partial and in-frame only. The table shows 11,000 or so clones, with roughly 79% occurring only once. The gene calls are TRBV19 and TRBJ2-2; 9 bases match TRBD1. The receptor comes from a woman aged 40 to 50 with HIV. Sequenced here: unsorted PBMCs, sampled 0.8 years before starting antiretroviral therapy. CDR3 sequence (DNA): TGTGCCAGTAGTATGAGGACAGGGGAGGACACCGGGGAGCTGTTTTTT. Residues: CASSMRTGEDTGELFF.